The clone carrying this TCR beta chain was seen repeatedly, ten times or more. Its specificity is unknown. Samples came from axillary lymph nodes draining the breast cancer. The sample belongs to a study of breast tumors, draining lymph nodes, adjacent tissues. Study-level results: Most tumor T cells seemingly derive from lymph node, then expand in tumor. Tumor T cell lymph node origin was a supported hypothesis, not proven. Tumor and nontumor repertoires were significantly more similar in luminal-like than in basal-like breast cancer.

TCRdb re-analysed the multiplex PCR reads in MiXCR, keeping a single row per CDR3 protein. The repertoire holds some 150,000 distinct CDR3 sequences, with approximately 20% as singletons. Germline V gives CDR1 SGHNT, CDR2 YYREEE (reference sequence). The CDR3 loop spans 17 amino acids. Trimming stripped 0 bases from V and 1 base from J, with 15 bases between. What was sequenced was axillary lymph node tissue. The gene calls are TRBV5-4 and TRBJ2-3; D may be TRBD1 (6 bases). This clonotype originated in a female donor with breast cancer. Some clones in this sample may be carry-over from other donors' samples. The CDR3 reads CASSLVGGFLGTDTQYF. DNA for the CDR3: TGTGCCAGCAGCTTGGTTGGGGGCTTCCTCGGCACAGATACGCAGTATTTT.